This T cell receptor beta chain was found in a study of CD8 T cells in Susac syndrome. V was trimmed by 5 bases and J by 0 bases, leaving 11 bases between them. This CDR3 is built from 15 residues. Germline values: CDR1 PRHDT, CDR2 FYEKMQ (reference sequence). Blood CD8+ and CD4+ T cells underwent high-throughput TCR beta sequencing. Controls matched for age and sex were healthy donors. The CD8+ and CD4+ T cells were isolated magnetically using a negative isolation approach, whereas the TEMRA cells were enriched by FACS. RNA in amounts of about 0.5 to 1 ug was reverse transcribed with random hexamers. Amplification of TCR beta CDR3 by immunoSEQ multiplex PCR spanned 54 Vbeta and 13 Jbeta. Each CDR3 protein is one row after TCRdb ran MiXCR on the immunoSEQ multiplex PCR reads. The data contain roughly 130,000 distinct CDR3 sequences, 90% to 95% of them singletons.

Sequencing used CD4+ T cells from PBMCs. This sequence originates from a human donor in good health. This chain connects TRBV13 to TRBJ2-4; no definite D call. The DNA of the CDR3 is TGTGCCAGCAGCCCCCGCAGGCTAGCCAAAAACATTCAGTACTTC. Amino acids: CASSPRRLAKNIQYF.